These 17 T cell receptor beta chains were all obtained from the same sample, sequenced in a study of T-cell memory formation after mild COVID-19. MiXCR was run by TCRdb on the 5' RACE reads, yielding one entry per CDR3 protein. The sample has hundreds of thousands of distinct CDR3 sequences, around 28% seen once. The source material was PBMCs or a T cell subset sorted from them (not recorded which). The receptors derive from an adult woman who had mild COVID-19 (a few samples of this study predate the infection). Cell type and time point are not known.

In its sample, this clonotype was seen a few times. V usage is TRBV7-6 and J usage is TRBJ2-3; TRBD2 aligns across 10 bases. Trimming removed 5 bases from V and 4 bases from J; junction bases left unmatched: 15. CDR1 and CDR2 from the germline V gene are SGHVS and FNYEAQ. The CDR3 is made up of 18 amino acids. The CDR3 DNA follows: TGTGCCAGCAGCCCAGGACTAGCGGCCGATGGGATCGCAGATACGCAGTATTTT. Protein sequence: CASSPGLAADGIADTQYF.

The J gene is TRBJ2-5, the V gene TRBV7-9, with D possibly being TRBD2 (5 bases). The CDR3 is made up of 12 amino acids. V was cut by 7 bases and J by 5 bases, with 11 bases left in between. Germline V gene sequence: CDR1 SEHNR, CDR2 FQNEAQ (reference sequence). The CDR3 DNA is TGTGCCAGCAACTCACGGGGTGAGACCCAGTACTTC. It yields the protein CASNSRGETQYF.

The V gene is TRBV19, the J gene TRBJ2-2; perhaps TRBD1 as D (5 bases). Trimming took off 2 bases at V and 6 bases at J, with 22 bases between the two ends. This CDR3 has 18 amino acids. Germline values: CDR1 LNHDA, CDR2 SQIVND (reference sequence). The CDR3 is CASSITWGWGPGAGELFF. CDR3 nucleotides: TGTGCCAGTAGTATAACGTGGGGCTGGGGCCCGGGCGCCGGGGAGCTGTTTTTT.

The CDR3 sequence is CASSAQDGSTDTQYF. Here the CDR3 DNA reads TGTGCCAGCAGTGCTCAGGATGGAAGCACAGATACGCAGTATTTT. The V and J genes are TRBV6-4 and TRBJ2-3; D is unresolved. Germline V gives CDR1 MRHNA, CDR2 SNTAGT. V was pared by 4 bases and J by 0 bases, with 11 bases between. The CDR3 has 15 residues.

This chain links TRBV5-1 with TRBJ2-5, with 13 bases identical to TRBD2. J gave up 1 base and V 3 bases, and 3 bases lay outside the gene matches. CDR1 is SGHRS, CDR2 YFSETQ, per germline. This CDR3 is 16 amino acids long. CDR3 sequence (DNA): TGCGCCAGCAGCTCCGGGACTAGCGGGGCCCAAGAGACCCAGTACTTC. Its translation: CASSSGTSGAQETQYF.

This clonotype was counted a few times. This rearrangement joins TRBV19 to TRBJ1-5; no firm D call. The V end was cut by 1 base, the J end by 1 base, with 14 bases between. CDR1 and CDR2 from the germline V gene are LNHDA and SQIVND (reference sequence). The CDR3 spans 17 residues. The DNA for the CDR3 is TGTGCCAGTAGTATAGGGGTTCGGGGAGGCAGCAATCAGCCCCAGCATTTT. Protein: CASSIGVRGGSNQPQHF.

The table lists this clonotype with a few counts. The rearrangement uses TRBV7-2 and TRBJ1-2; D is uncertain. The CDR3 spans 12 residues. Trimming took off 1 base at V and 4 bases at J, with 4 bases between the two ends. Looked up from germline, CDR1 is SGHTA and CDR2 is FQGNSA. The CDR3 bases are TGTGCCAGCAGCTTAGTTATCTATGGCTACACCTTC. Translating it yields CASSLVIYGYTF.

The J gene is TRBJ2-2, the V gene TRBV9; D might be TRBD2 (6 bases). CDR1 is SGDLS and CDR2 is YYNGEE in the germline V gene. This CDR3 spans 16 amino acids. V lost 3 bases, J lost 3 bases, and 15 bases lay in between. The CDR3 nucleotides read TGTGCCAGCAGCGCCTCGAGCGGAGGGTACACCGGGGAGCTGTTTTTT. Its protein product is CASSASSGGYTGELFF.

Notes on this clonotype: Germline and junction disagree at one end, which may indicate a read error. The rearrangement joins TRBV7-7 to TRBJ2-1, with D possibly being TRBD2 (6 bases). Germline V gives CDR1 SSHAT, CDR2 FNYEAQ (reference sequence). This CDR3 contains 14 residues. This chain's CDR3 is CASKRDFSYNEQFF. The DNA for the CDR3 is TGTGCTAGCAAACGGGACTTCAGCTACAATGAGCAGTTCTTC.

The chain links TRBV30 to TRBJ1-1, with D unresolved. Germline CDR1 is GTSNPN and CDR2 is SVGIG (reference sequence). V was trimmed by 3 bases and J by 1 base, leaving 15 bases between them. The length of the CDR3 is 15 residues. In DNA form, the CDR3 reads TGTGCCTGGAGCGACGATGGAGGGCCGAACACTGAAGCTTTCTTT. It specifies CAWSDDGGPNTEAFF. Full variable domain (outside the CDR3, taken from reference TRBV30 and TRBJ1-1): SQTIHQWPATLVQPVGSPLSLECTVEGTSNPNLYWYRQAAGRGLQLLFYSVGIGQISSEVPQNLSASRPQDRQFILSSKKLLLSDSGFYLCAWSDDGGPNTEAFFGQGTRLTVV.

The rearrangement links TRBV3-1 to TRBJ2-1, with D unresolved. The V gene's germline CDR1 is LGHDT and CDR2 YNNKEL (reference sequence). Trimming pared 4 bases from V and 11 bases from J, leaving 15 bases between. The CDR3 has 13 residues. As DNA, the CDR3 is TGTGCCAGCAGCCGAGGAGTAACCCCCAAGCAGTTCTTC. Translated: CASSRGVTPKQFF.

The rearrangement links TRBV24-1 to TRBJ2-6, with D perhaps matching TRBD2 (5 bases). V dropped 4 bases and J dropped 0 bases, with 15 bases sitting between them. Looked up from germline, CDR1 is KGHDR and CDR2 is SFDVKD. The CDR3 consists of 18 residues. CDR3 nucleotide sequence: TGTGCCACCAGTGAGGCTGGGGAGAGGCACTCTGGGGCCAACGTCCTGACTTTC. It encodes CATSEAGERHSGANVLTF.

This chain joins TRBV6-6 and TRBJ2-7; D call uncertain. In germline, CDR1 is MNHNY, CDR2 SVGAGI (reference sequence). CDR3 length: 14 amino acids. The V gene lost 0 bases and the J gene lost 3 bases, with 9 bases spanning the gap. For the CDR3, the DNA is TGTGCCAGCAGTTACTCGACGGCTTTCTACGAGCAGTACTTC. Residues: CASSYSTAFYEQYF.

This clonotype was seen only a few times. The J gene is TRBJ2-7, the V gene TRBV6-5; D may be TRBD1 (6 bases). This CDR3 region has 14 residues. V lost 2 bases, J lost 4 bases, and 12 bases lay in between. CDR1 and CDR2 (germline): MNHEY, SVGAGI. CDR3 residues: CASSYRDTVYEQYF. The CDR3 coding sequence is TGTGCCAGCAGTTACAGGGACACGGTTTACGAGCAGTACTTC.

The J gene is TRBJ2-4, the V gene TRBV7-6; possibly TRBD1 or TRBD2 for D (5 bases each). Per germline, CDR1 SGHVS and CDR2 FNYEAQ. CDR3 size: 15 residues. The V end was cut by 2 bases, the J end by 7 bases, with 15 bases between. The CDR3 coding sequence is TGTGCCAGCAGCTTAAGCACGGGGCGGGTGAACATTCAGTACTTC. Residues: CASSLSTGRVNIQYF.

CDR3 amino acids: CASSLFSDAVETQYF. The DNA of the CDR3 is TGTGCCAGCAGCTTATTTTCGGACGCAGTAGAGACCCAGTACTTC. The gene calls are TRBV7-2 and TRBJ2-5; D not certain. V lost 2 bases and J 4 bases, leaving 14 bases between the germline ends. Looked up from germline, CDR1 is SGHTA and CDR2 is FQGNSA. The CDR3 contains 15 residues.

This clonotype was seen a handful of times. The chain carries TRBV12-3 or TRBV12-4 and TRBJ2-7, with D tentatively TRBD1 (6 bases). This CDR3 has 13 residues. The V and J ends lost 7 bases and 4 bases respectively, with 14 bases between them. The DNA for the CDR3 is TGTGCCAGCACTCGGGACACGCTATACGAGCAGTACTTC. Its translation: CASTRDTLYEQYF.